Included here is one TCR beta chain sequence, with context. The antigen remains unidentified. Each donor's blood draw was approximately 10 milliliters of peripheral blood. This sample was taken from a study of blood T cells in healthy people across ages. Overall study: Template-switching capture recovered about one barcoded beta molecule per two T cells.

Findings of the study overall: When set beside aged donors, long-lived donors presented more naive CD4+ cells and higher diversity.

PCR was performed a second time for about 6 to 12 cycles using a sample-barcoded 5' primer and a J-beta primer mix. TCRdb reanalysed the 5' RACE reads using MiXCR and keeps one entry per CDR3 protein. The sample consists of about 670,000 distinct CDR3 sequences, roughly two fifths of them appearing once. The material sequenced was blood. The origin of this receptor is a man older than 75 in good health.

CDR3 loop: CASSPPGLAGANEQFF. The CDR3, as DNA: TGTGCCAGCAGCCCACCGGGACTAGCGGGAGCCAATGAGCAGTTCTTC. This rearrangement joins TRBV7-2 to TRBJ2-1; 14 nucleotides line up with TRBD2. Germline V gives CDR1 SGHTA, CDR2 FQGNSA. The CDR3 has 16 residues. V lost 5 bases and J lost 6; bases outside the gene matches: 6.